This TCR beta chain was sequenced in a study of blood T cell repertoires in COVID-19. Study as a whole: The samples span acute and convalescent COVID-19 from the United States, Italy and Spain. T cells, B-cell-depleted T cells, or PBMCs supplied cDNA or gDNA.

CDR1 and CDR2 (germline): MNHEY, SMNVEV (reference sequence). This CDR3 spans 13 amino acids. V lost 1 base to trimming and J lost 4 bases, with 7 bases between them. Original processing notes: By means of reference gene primer amplification, nucleated cell counts were estimated. Sequencing was performed with immunoSEQ multiplex PCR; in TCRdb, only in-frame clones are kept and a portion is missing. V and J calls and clone size are as listed in that table; D and trimming were resolved from the DNA. The data hold roughly 110,000 clones, with under 90% observed a single time. The chain combines TRBV27 with TRBJ1-1; D gene uncertain. The TCR sequence derives from a woman aged 55-69 years with acute or convalescent COVID-19. Sequenced: peripheral blood. The CDR3: CASSLLASTEAFF. As DNA, the CDR3 is TGTGCCAGCAGTTTATTGGCCTCCACTGAAGCTTTCTTT.